The 4 T cell receptor beta chains below all came from one sample that was sequenced in a study of neurological immune-mediated disorders. One entry per CDR3 protein results from TCRdb running MiXCR on the 5' RACE reads. The sample has 40,000 to 50,000 distinct CDR3 sequences, about 2% seen once. Specimen: PBMCs. Source of these receptors: a woman aged 40 to 50 with multiple sclerosis.

This clonotype was seen at least ten times. This sequence joins TRBV6-5 and TRBJ2-7; 9 nucleotides agree with TRBD1. Germline V lookup: CDR1 MNHEY, CDR2 SVGAGI. The CDR3 spans 15 residues. Trimming cost V 5 bases and J 2 bases; bases outside gene matches: 7. Here the CDR3 reads CASSHGTGIPYEQYF. CDR3 DNA sequence: TGTGCCAGCAGTCACGGGACAGGGATTCCCTACGAGCAGTACTTC.

This clonotype came up many times. J is TRBJ1-2 and V is TRBV6-6; the match to TRBD1 covers 8 bases. The V and J ends lost 5 bases and 8 bases, in that order; junction bases with no gene match: 7. The CDR3 runs to 13 residues. In germline, CDR1 is MNHNY, CDR2 SVGAGI (reference sequence). In nucleotides, the CDR3 is TGTGCCAGCAGTACTACAGGGGGTGGAGGCTACACCTTC. Residues: CASSTTGGGGYTF.

This clonotype appeared many times. The chain combines TRBV29-1 with TRBJ1-2, with 7 bases that match TRBD1. Germline V gives CDR1 SQVTM, CDR2 ANQGSEA. V was clipped by 7 bases and J by 7 bases; unmatched bases: 12. This CDR3 is built from 13 residues. This CDR3 reads CSGGGGQSTGYTF. In nucleotides, the CDR3 is TGCAGCGGGGGCGGGGGACAGTCTACTGGCTACACCTTC.

To note about this clonotype: The final CDR3 position lacks the conserved phenylalanine or tryptophan, pointing to a likely read error. DNA of the CDR3: TGCGCCAGCAGCTTGGACACCGAGCAGTACTGC. Translated: CASSLDTEQYC. The chain uses TRBV5-1 and TRBJ2-7, with D unclear. CDR1 and CDR2 from the germline V gene are SGHRS and YFSETQ. The CDR3 runs to 11 residues. V was pared by 0 bases and J by 6 bases, with 4 bases between.